Listed here are 12 T cell receptor beta chains from one sample, sequenced in a study of T cell repertoires in cytomegalovirus infection. For these TCRs, the target antigens are not known. TCRdb re-analysed the reads in MiXCR, keeping a single row per CDR3 protein. Of fewer than 1,000,000 distinct CDR3 sequences detected, under 40% appear once; the ten largest clones hold under 15%. This specimen was cultured CD8+ T cells from PBMCs, taken from culture after CMV antigen stimulation. All receptors derive from a human donor in good health (CMV status not recorded). Some clones in this sample may be carry-over from other donors' samples.

This clonotype has a count of ten or more. The genes are TRBV27 and TRBJ2-1; weak D call: TRBD2 (5 bases). This CDR3 comprises 14 residues. Trimming pared 4 bases from V and 2 bases from J, leaving 9 bases between. Germline-derived CDR1 and CDR2 are MNHEY and SMNVEV (reference sequence). The CDR3 sequence: CASSSSGAYNEQFF. The CDR3 DNA is TGTGCCAGCAGTTCTTCCGGGGCCTACAATGAGCAGTTCTTC.

The V and J genes are TRBV20-1 and TRBJ1-1, with D possibly TRBD1 on 6 matching bases. V lost 3 bases and J 7 bases, leaving 15 bases between the germline ends. Germline-derived CDR1 and CDR2 are DFQATT and SNEGSKA (reference sequence). CDR3 length: 13 amino acids. Here the CDR3 reads CSARRLGQIEAFF. Here the CDR3 DNA reads TGCAGTGCTAGGAGATTAGGACAGATTGAAGCTTTCTTT.

This rearrangement joins TRBV15 to TRBJ1-2, with TRBD1 identical over 8 bases. With V trimmed by 1 base and J by 2 bases, 6 bases remained unmatched. The CDR3 covers 16 residues. CDR1 and CDR2 from the germline V gene are LNHNV and YYDKDF (reference sequence). This chain's CDR3 is CATSRGSGGSNYGYTF. In DNA form, the CDR3 reads TGTGCCACCAGCAGAGGGTCAGGGGGCTCCAACTATGGCTACACCTTC.

About this clonotype itself: Sequence at one end of the junction differs from germline and may be a read error. The J gene is TRBJ1-6, the V gene TRBV7-2; D call uncertain. This CDR3 comprises 12 residues. Germline V CDR1 and CDR2: SGHTA, FQGNSA. The CDR3 is CASSLIYSALHF. The CDR3 nucleotides read TGTGCCAGCAGCTTAATTTATTCAGCCCTCCACTTT.

This rearrangement joins TRBV6-2 or TRBV6-3 to TRBJ2-2; 7 positions agree with TRBD2. The germline V gene has CDR1 MNHEY and CDR2 SVGEGT. J was trimmed by 6 bases and V by 11 bases; bases with no gene match: 6. The CDR3 runs to 12 residues. CDR3 region: CALSRGAGELFF. CDR3 sequence (DNA): TGTGCCCTCTCCCGGGGGGCCGGGGAGCTGTTTTTT.

The chain couples TRBV27 to TRBJ1-5, with 7 bases that match TRBD1. J was trimmed by 0 bases and V by 0 bases; bases with no gene match: 5. Germline values: CDR1 MNHEY, CDR2 SMNVEV (reference sequence). The CDR3 contains 17 residues. The chain's CDR3 is CASSLSVTGTSNQPQHF. The CDR3 bases are TGTGCCAGCAGTTTATCCGTGACAGGGACTAGCAATCAGCCCCAGCATTTT.

This clonotype was detected ten times or more. The chain recombines TRBV7-6 with TRBJ2-3; TRBD2 matches at 9 bases. CDR3 length: 15 amino acids. After removal of 4 bases from V and 3 bases from J, the junction contained 5 bases not matched to a gene. Germline CDR1 is SGHVS and CDR2 is FNYEAQ. The CDR3 spells CASSWNSGGTDTQYF. As DNA, the CDR3 is TGTGCCAGCAGCTGGAATAGCGGGGGAACAGATACGCAGTATTTT.

CDR3 sequence reads: CASQQGAYEQYF. CDR3 bases: TGTGCCAGCCAACAGGGGGCCTACGAGCAGTACTTC. This chain uses TRBV27 with TRBJ2-7; 8 nucleotides line up with TRBD1. After removal of 8 bases from V and 2 bases from J, the junction contained 2 bases not matched to a gene. Germline V gene data show CDR1 as MNHEY and CDR2 as SMNVEV (reference sequence). The CDR3 runs to 12 residues.

This clonotype turned up a few times. The V gene is TRBV5-5, the J gene TRBJ2-7; no definite D call. The CDR3 is 14 residues long. CDR1 is SGHKS, CDR2 YYEKEE, per germline (reference sequence). V lost 0 bases and J lost 2, with 9 bases in between. CDR3 in amino acids: CASSLGRYPYEQYF. In DNA, the CDR3 is TGTGCCAGCAGCTTGGGCAGGTACCCCTACGAGCAGTACTTC.

The chain uses TRBV27 and TRBJ1-6, with D unclear. The ends were cut back, 2 bases at V and 5 bases at J, with 10 bases in the middle. CDR1 MNHEY and CDR2 SMNVEV come from the germline V gene (reference sequence). The CDR3 extends over 15 amino acids. The CDR3 bases are TGTGCCAGCAGTTTAAGGTCGGCTAATAATTCACCCCTCCACTTT. It is translated as CASSLRSANNSPLHF.

The chain is built from TRBV7-4 and TRBJ2-6; D is unresolved. The CDR3 is 15 residues long. The germline V and J ends were trimmed by 3 bases and 6 bases, with 12 bases remaining between them. Looked up from germline, CDR1 is SGHVT and CDR2 is SQSDAQ. CDR3 protein: CASSFSWAEANVLTF. CDR3 DNA: TGTGCCAGCAGCTTCTCCTGGGCGGAGGCCAACGTCCTGACTTTC.

This clonotype was seen a handful of times. This sequence joins TRBV5-4 and TRBJ1-1; maybe TRBD1 (5 bases). Per the germline V gene, CDR1 is SGHNT and CDR2 is YYREEE (reference sequence). With 3 bases removed from V and 3 bases from J, the gap between germline ends came to 12 bases. The CDR3 extends over 14 amino acids. This CDR3 is CASSSTEVYTEAFF. DNA of the CDR3: TGTGCCAGCAGCTCGACAGAAGTATACACTGAAGCTTTCTTT. Filled out from reference TRBV5-4 and TRBJ1-1, the complete variable domain reads ETGVTQSPTHLIKTRGQQVTLRCSSQSGHNTVSWYQQALGQGPQFIFQYYREEENGRGNFPPRFSGLQFPNYSSELNVNALELDDSALYLCASSSTEVYTEAFFGQGTRLTVV.